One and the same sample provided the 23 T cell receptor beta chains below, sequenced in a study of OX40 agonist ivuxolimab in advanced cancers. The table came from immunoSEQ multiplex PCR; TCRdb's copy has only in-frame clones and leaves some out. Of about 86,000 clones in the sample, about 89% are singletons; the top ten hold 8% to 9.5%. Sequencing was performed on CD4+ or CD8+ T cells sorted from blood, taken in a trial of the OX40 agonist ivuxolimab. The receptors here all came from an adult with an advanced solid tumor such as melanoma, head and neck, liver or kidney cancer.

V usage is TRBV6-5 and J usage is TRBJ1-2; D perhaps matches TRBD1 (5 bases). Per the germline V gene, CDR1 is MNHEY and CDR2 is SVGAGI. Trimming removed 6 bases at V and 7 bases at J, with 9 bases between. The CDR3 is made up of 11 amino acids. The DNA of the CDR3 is TGTGCCAGCAGAGGGGATGGTGGCTACACCTTC. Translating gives CASRGDGGYTF.

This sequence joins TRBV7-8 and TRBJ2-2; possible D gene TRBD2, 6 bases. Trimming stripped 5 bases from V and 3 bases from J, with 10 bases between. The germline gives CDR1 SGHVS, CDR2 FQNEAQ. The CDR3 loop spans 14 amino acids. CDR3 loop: CASSLRLDTGELFF. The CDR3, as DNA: TGTGCCAGCAGCCTCCGACTAGACACCGGGGAGCTGTTTTTT.

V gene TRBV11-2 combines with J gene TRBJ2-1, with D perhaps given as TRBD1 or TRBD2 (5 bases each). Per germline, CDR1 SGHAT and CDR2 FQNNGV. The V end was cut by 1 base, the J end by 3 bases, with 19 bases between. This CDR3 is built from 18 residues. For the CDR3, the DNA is TGTGCCAGCAGCTTAGGTGGGACCTCGCAGTGGGACTACAATGAGCAGTTCTTC. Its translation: CASSLGGTSQWDYNEQFF.

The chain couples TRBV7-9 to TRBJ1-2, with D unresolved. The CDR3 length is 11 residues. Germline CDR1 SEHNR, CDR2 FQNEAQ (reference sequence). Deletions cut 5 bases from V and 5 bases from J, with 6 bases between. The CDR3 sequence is CASSPAYGYTF. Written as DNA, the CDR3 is TGTGCCAGCAGCCCAGCTTATGGCTACACCTTC.

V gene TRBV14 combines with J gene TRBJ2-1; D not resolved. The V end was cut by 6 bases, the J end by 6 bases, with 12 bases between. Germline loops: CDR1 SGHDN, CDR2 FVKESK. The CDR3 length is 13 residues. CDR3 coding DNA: TGTGCCAGCAGTTTTGGGCGGTTCAATGAGCAGTTCTTC. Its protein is CASSFGRFNEQFF.

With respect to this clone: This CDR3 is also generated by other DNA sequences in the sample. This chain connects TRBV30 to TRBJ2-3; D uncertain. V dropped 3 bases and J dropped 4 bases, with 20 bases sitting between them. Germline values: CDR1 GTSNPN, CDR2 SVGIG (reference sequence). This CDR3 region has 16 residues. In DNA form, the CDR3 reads TGTGCCTGGAGACCCCGATCTGGGCTGATCTCAGATACGCAGTATTTT. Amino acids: CAWRPRSGLISDTQYF. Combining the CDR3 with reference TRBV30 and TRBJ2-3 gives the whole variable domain SQTIHQWPATLVQPVGSPLSLECTVEGTSNPNLYWYRQAAGRGLQLLFYSVGIGQISSEVPQNLSASRPQDRQFILSSKKLLLSDSGFYLCAWRPRSGLISDTQYFGPGTRLTVL.

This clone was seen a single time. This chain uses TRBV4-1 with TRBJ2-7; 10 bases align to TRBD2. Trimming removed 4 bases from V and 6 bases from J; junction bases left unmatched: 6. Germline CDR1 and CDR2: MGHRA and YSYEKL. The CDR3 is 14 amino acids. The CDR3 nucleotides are TGCGCCAGCAGCCTAGCGGGAGGCCCGGGCGAGCAGTACTTC. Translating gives CASSLAGGPGEQYF.

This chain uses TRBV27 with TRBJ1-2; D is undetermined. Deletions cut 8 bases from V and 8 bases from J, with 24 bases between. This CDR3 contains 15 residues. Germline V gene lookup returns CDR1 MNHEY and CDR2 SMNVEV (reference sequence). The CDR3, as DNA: TGTGCCAGCTTTCCCCTATCCGACATTTTGGGCGGCTACACCTTC. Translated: CASFPLSDILGGYTF.

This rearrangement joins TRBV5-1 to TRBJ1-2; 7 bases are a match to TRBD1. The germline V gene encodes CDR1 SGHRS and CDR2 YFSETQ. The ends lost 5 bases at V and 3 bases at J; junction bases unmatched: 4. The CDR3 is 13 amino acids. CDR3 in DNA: TGCGCCAGCAGAAAAACAGGGGACTATGGCTACACCTTC. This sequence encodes CASRKTGDYGYTF.

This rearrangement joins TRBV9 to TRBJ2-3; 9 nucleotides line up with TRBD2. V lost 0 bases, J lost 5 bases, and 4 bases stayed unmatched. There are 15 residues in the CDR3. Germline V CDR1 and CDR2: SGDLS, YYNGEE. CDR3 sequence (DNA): TGTGCCAGCAGCGTAGGGGGGACTAGCTTAGATACGCAGTATTTT. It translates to CASSVGGTSLDTQYF.

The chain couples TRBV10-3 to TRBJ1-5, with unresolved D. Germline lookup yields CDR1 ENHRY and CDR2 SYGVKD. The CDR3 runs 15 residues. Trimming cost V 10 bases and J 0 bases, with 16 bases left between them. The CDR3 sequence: CATTGGSDSNQPQHF. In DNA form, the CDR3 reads TGTGCCACTACCGGAGGGTCAGATAGCAATCAGCCCCAGCATTTT.

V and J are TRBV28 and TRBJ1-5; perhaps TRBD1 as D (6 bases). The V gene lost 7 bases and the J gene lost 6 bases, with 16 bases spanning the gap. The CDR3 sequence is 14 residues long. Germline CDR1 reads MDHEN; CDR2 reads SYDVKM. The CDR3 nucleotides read TGTGCCAGCACGTTAGTGGGGGCGAGTCAGCCCCAGCATTTT. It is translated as CASTLVGASQPQHF.

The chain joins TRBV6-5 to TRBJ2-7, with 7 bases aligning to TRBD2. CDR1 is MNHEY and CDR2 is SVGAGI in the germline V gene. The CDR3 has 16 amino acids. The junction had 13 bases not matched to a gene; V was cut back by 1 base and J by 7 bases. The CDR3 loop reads CASSYYYQRDGGEQYF. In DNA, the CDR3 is TGTGCCAGCAGTTACTATTACCAGCGGGACGGTGGAGAGCAGTACTTC.

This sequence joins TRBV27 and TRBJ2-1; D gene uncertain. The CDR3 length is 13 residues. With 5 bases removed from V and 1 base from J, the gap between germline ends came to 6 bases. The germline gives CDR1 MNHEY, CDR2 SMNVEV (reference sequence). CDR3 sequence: CASSQGSYNEQFF. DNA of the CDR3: TGTGCCAGCAGTCAAGGGTCCTACAATGAGCAGTTCTTC.

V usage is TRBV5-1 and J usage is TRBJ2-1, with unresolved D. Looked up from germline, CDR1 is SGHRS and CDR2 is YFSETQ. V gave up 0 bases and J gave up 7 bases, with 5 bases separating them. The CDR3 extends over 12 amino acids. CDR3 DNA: TGCGCCAGCAGCTTGGAGATTAATGAGCAGTTCTTC. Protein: CASSLEINEQFF.

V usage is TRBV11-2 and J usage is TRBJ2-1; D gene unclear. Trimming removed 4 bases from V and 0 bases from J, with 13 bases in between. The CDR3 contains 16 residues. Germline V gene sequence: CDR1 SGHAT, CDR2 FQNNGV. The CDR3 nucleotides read TGTGCCAGCAGCTCACTCAGGTCGAGCTCCTACAATGAGCAGTTCTTC. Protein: CASSSLRSSSYNEQFF.

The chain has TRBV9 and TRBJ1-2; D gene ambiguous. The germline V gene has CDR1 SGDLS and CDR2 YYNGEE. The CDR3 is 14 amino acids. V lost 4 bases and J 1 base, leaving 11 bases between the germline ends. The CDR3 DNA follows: TGTGCCAGCAGCCTAGGACTGATTAACTATGGCTACACCTTC. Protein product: CASSLGLINYGYTF.

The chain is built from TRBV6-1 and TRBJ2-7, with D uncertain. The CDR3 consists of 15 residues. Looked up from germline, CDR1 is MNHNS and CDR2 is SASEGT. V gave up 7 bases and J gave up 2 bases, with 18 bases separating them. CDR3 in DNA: TGTGCCAGCATCCCCCTTGGGAACAGACCCTACGAGCAGTACTTC. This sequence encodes CASIPLGNRPYEQYF.

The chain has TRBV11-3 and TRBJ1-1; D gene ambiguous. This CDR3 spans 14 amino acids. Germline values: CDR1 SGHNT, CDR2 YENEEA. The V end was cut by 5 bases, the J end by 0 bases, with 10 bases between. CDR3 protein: CASSPRTVNTEAFF. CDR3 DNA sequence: TGTGCCAGCAGCCCAAGGACGGTGAACACTGAAGCTTTCTTT.

As DNA, the CDR3 is TGTGCCAGCAGATGGGGGACAGGTAACAATCAGCCCCAGCATTTT. Translating it yields CASRWGTGNNQPQHF. This chain links TRBV2 with TRBJ1-5, with 8 bases matching TRBD1. The V gene's germline CDR1 is SNHLY and CDR2 FYNNEI. V shed 6 bases, J shed 3 bases, and the junction held 7 bases outside the gene matches. This CDR3 has 15 amino acids.

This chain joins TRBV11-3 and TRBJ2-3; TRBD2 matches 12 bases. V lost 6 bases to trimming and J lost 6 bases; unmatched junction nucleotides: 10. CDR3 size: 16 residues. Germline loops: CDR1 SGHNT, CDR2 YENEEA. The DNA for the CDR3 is TGTGCCAGCAGTCCTAGACTAGCGGGAGAGGGGGATACGCAGTATTTT. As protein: CASSPRLAGEGDTQYF.

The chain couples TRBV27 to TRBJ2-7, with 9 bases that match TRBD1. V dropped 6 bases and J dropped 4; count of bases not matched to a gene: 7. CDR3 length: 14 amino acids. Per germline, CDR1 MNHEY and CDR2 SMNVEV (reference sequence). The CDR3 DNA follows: TGTGCCAGCAGCCGGGGACAGGGAGGGTACGAGCAGTACTTC. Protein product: CASSRGQGGYEQYF.

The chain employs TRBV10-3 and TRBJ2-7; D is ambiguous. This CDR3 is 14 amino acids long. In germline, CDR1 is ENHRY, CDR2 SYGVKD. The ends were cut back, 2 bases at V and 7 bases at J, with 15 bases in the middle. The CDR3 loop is CAISETGRFKEQYF. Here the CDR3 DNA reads TGTGCCATCAGTGAGACTGGACGCTTTAAGGAGCAGTACTTC.